The T cell receptor beta chain under discussion was sequenced for a study of identical twins. This CDR3 is 19 amino acids long. Unmatched junction bases numbered 9, after V lost 0 bases and J lost 1 base. The V gene's germline CDR1 is SGHRS and CDR2 YFSETQ. One entry per CDR3 protein, called by TCRdb with MiXCR from the 5' RACE reads. The sample holds hundreds of thousands of distinct CDR3 sequences; 8.5% to 9.5% are singletons and the top ten take roughly 0.97%. This clonotype was observed at least ten times. The same data also contributed to another study, on yellow fever vaccine responses in identical twins. As that report states: Each twin's T cell response to the vaccine was reported to look partly convergent and partly personalized.

V is TRBV5-1 and J is TRBJ2-5, with TRBD2 matching over 13 bases. The source material was PBMCs. This receptor was identified in a woman under 30 in good health. CDR3 sequence (DNA): TGCGCCAGCAGCTTGGGGAAACTAGCGGGGGGGTCCTTCCAAGAGACCCAGTACTTC. Translation: CASSLGKLAGGSFQETQYF.